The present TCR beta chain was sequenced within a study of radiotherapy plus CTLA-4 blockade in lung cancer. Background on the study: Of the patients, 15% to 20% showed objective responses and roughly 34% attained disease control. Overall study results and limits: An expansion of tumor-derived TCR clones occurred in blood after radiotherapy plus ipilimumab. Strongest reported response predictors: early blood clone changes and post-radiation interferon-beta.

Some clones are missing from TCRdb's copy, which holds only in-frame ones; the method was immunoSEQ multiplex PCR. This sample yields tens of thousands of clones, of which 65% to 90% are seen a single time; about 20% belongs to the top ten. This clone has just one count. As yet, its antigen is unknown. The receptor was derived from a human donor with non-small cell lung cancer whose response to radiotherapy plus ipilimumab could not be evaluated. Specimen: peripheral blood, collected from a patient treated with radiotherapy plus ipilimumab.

The CDR3 sequence is CASGAGGSTEAFF. The CDR3 DNA reads TGTGCTAGTGGGGCGGGGGGGTCCACTGAAGCTTTCTTT. This chain links TRBV12-5 with TRBJ1-1; possibly TRBD1 for D (5 bases). Per germline, CDR1 LGHNT and CDR2 FRNRAP. This CDR3 region has 13 residues. The V and J ends lost 6 bases and 4 bases respectively, with 12 bases between them.